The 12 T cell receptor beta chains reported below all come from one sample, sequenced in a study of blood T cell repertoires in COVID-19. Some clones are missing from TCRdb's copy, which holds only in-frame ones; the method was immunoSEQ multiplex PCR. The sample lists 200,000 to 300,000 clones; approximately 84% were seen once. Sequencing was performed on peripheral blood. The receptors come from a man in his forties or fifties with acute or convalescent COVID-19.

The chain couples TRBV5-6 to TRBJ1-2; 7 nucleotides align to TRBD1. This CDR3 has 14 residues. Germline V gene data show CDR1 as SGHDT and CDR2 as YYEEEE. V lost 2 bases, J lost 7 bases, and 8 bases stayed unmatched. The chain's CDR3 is CASSFTGEIGGYTF. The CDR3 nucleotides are TGTGCCAGCAGCTTCACAGGGGAAATAGGTGGCTACACCTTC.

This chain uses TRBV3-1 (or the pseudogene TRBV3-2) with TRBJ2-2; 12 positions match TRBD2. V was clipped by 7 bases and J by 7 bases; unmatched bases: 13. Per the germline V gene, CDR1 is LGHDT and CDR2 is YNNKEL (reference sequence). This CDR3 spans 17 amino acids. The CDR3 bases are TGTGCCAGCACTCTCGGACTAGCGGGAATGAGCGGCGGGGAGCTGTTTTTT. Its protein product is CASTLGLAGMSGGELFF.

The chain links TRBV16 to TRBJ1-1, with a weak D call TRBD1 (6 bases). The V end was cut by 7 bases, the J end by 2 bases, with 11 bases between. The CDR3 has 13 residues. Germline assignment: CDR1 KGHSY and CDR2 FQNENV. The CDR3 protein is CASTGAVNTEAFF. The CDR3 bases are TGTGCCAGCACAGGGGCGGTAAACACTGAAGCTTTCTTT.

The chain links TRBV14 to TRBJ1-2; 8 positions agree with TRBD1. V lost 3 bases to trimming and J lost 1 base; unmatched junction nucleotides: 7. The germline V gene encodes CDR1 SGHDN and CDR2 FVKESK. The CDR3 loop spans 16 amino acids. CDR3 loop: CASSQRQGPINYGYTF. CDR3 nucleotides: TGTGCCAGCAGCCAGAGACAGGGGCCTATTAACTATGGCTACACCTTC.

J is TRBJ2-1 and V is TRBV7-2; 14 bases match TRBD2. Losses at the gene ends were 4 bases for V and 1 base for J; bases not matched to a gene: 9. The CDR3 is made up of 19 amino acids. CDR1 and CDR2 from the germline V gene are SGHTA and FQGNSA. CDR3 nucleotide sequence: TGTGCCAGCAGCTCACGACTAGCGGGGGGGCCAGGGTCCTACAATGAGCAGTTCTTC. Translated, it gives CASSSRLAGGPGSYNEQFF.

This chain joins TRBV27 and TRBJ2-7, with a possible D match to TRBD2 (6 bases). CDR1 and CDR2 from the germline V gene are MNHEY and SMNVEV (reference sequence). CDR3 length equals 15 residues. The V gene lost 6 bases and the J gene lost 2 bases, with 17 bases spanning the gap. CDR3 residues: CASSLTWGETYEQYF. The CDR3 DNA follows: TGTGCCAGCAGCCTAACCTGGGGGGAAACCTACGAGCAGTACTTC.

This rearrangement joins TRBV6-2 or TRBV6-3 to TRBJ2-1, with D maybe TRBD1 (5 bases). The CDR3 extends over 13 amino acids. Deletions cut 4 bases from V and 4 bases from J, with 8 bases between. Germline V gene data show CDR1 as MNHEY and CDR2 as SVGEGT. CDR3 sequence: CASSSRQYNEQFF. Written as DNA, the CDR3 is TGTGCCAGCAGTTCCCGACAGTACAATGAGCAGTTCTTC.

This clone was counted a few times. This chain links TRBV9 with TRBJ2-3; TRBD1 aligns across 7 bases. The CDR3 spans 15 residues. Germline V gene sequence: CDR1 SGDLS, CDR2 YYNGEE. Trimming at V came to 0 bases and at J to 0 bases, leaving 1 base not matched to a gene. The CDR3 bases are TGTGCCAGCAGCGTAGAGGGGGCGAGCACAGATACGCAGTATTTT. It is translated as CASSVEGASTDTQYF.

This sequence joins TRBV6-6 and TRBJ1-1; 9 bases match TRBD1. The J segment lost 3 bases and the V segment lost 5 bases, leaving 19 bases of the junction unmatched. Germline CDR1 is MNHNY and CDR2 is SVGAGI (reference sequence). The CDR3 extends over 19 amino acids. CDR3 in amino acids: CASSLRDRVQTRFDTEAFF. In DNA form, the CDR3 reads TGTGCCAGCAGTCTACGGGACAGGGTCCAAACTAGGTTTGACACTGAAGCTTTCTTT.

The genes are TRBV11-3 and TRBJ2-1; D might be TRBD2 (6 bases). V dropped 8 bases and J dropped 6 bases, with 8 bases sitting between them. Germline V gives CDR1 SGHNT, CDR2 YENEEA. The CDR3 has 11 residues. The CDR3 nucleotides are TGTGCCAGCTTCGGGGGCAATGAGCAGTTCTTC. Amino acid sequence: CASFGGNEQFF.

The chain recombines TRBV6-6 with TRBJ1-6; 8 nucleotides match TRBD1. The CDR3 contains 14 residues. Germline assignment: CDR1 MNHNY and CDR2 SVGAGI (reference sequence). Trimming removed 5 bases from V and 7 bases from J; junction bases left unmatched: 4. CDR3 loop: CASSPGGSNSPLHF. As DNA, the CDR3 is TGTGCCAGCAGTCCAGGGGGCTCGAATTCACCCCTCCACTTT.

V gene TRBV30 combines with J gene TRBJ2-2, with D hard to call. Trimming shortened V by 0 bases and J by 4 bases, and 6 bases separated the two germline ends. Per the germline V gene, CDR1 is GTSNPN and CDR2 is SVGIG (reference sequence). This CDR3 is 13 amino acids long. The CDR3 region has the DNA TGTGCCTGGAGTGTGTTGGCCACCGGGGAGCTGTTTTTT. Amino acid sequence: CAWSVLATGELFF.